This TCR beta chain comes out of a study of vaccination and CD4 T cells after COVID-19. Treatment defined: roughly nine-day PBMC culture with coronavirus spike peptide pools or control peptides (ViraFEST assay). An Oncomine TCR Beta short-read assay was used to sequence the DNA from cultured CD4+ T cells. TCRdb ran MiXCR on the PCR reads and lists one entry per CDR3 protein. The repertoire holds approximately 12,000 distinct CDR3 sequences, with about 48% as singletons. The CDR3 extends over 14 amino acids. Trimming removed 0 bases from V and 4 bases from J, with 6 bases in between. Germline V CDR1 and CDR2: MNHEY, SVGAGI. Concerning this clonotype itself: Its antigen is unidentified.

J is TRBJ2-2 and V is TRBV6-5, with D hard to call. The sample comprised CD4+ T cells from blood, cultured in vitro. The sequence came from a human donor who had recovered from COVID-19. The CDR3 here is CASSYSRPTGELFF. As DNA, the CDR3 is TGTGCCAGCAGTTACTCCAGGCCCACCGGGGAGCTGTTTTTT.